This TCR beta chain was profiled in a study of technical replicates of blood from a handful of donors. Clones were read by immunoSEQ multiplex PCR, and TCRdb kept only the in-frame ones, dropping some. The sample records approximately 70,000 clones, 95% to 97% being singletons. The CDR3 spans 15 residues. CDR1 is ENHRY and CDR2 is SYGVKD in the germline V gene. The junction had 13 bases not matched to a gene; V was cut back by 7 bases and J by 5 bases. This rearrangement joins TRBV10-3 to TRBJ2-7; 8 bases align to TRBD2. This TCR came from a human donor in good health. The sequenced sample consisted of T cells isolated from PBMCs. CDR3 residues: CAIKEDGGVFDEQYF. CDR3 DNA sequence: TGTGCCATCAAGGAGGACGGGGGGGTATTCGACGAGCAGTACTTC.